The 20 T cell receptor beta chains in this list originate from one sample, sequenced in a study of blood T cells in healthy people across ages. It was with a sample-barcoded 5' primer and a J-beta primer mix that a second PCR of roughly 7 to 11 cycles was run. TCRdb re-called the 5' RACE reads with MiXCR, one entry per CDR3 protein. The sample shows nearly 800,000 distinct CDR3 sequences, roughly 50% of them seen only once. Sequencing was performed on blood. These receptors originate from a man aged 40-55 years in good health.

Remarks on this clonotype: One end of the junction varies from germline; a read error may be responsible. In nucleotides, the CDR3 is TGTGCTAGCAGCTTACGGGAGGGGCGAGAGACCCAGTACTTC. Its protein is CASSLREGRETQYF. The chain employs TRBV7-7 and TRBJ2-5, with 8 bases lining up with TRBD2. Germline V lookup: CDR1 SSHAT, CDR2 FNYEAQ (reference sequence). This CDR3 is 14 amino acids long.

The CDR3 region has the DNA TGTGCCAGCAGTTTGTTCCGCCGGGACCAGTACTTC. Translating it yields CASSLFRRDQYF. The chain is built from TRBV28 and TRBJ2-5; possibly TRBD2 for D (5 bases). V lost 3 bases, J lost 10 bases, and 12 bases lay in between. Germline V gene lookup returns CDR1 MDHEN and CDR2 SYDVKM. This CDR3 comprises 12 residues.

This chain links TRBV6-2 or TRBV6-3 with TRBJ2-1; D is undetermined. The CDR3 consists of 13 residues. Deletions cut 8 bases from V and 4 bases from J, with 12 bases between. CDR1 MNHEY and CDR2 SVGEGT come from the germline V gene. The CDR3 DNA reads TGTGCCAGCGGACCCACCTCATACAATGAGCAGTTCTTC. Protein sequence: CASGPTSYNEQFF.

With regard to this clonotype: Its ends do not fully match the called genes, so a read error is possible. V usage is TRBV7-2 and J usage is TRBJ1-2; TRBD1 is a possible D gene (6 bases). CDR1 SGHTA and CDR2 FQGNSA come from the germline V gene. The CDR3 has 17 residues. The CDR3 nucleotides are TGTGCCAACAGCCCAAGAGGACAGCTAGGGGGTAACTATGGCTACACCTTC. It is translated as CANSPRGQLGGNYGYTF.

The chain carries TRBV10-3 and TRBJ1-5, with D perhaps matching TRBD1 (5 bases). The CDR3 consists of 14 residues. Germline V gene lookup returns CDR1 ENHRY and CDR2 SYGVKD. Trimming cost V 6 bases and J 4 bases, with 13 bases left between them. CDR3 loop: CAISPGLLNQPQHF. CDR3 coding DNA: TGTGCCATCAGCCCGGGACTTCTTAATCAGCCCCAGCATTTT.

The V call is TRBV6-5, the J call TRBJ1-6, with D unclear. CDR3 length: 16 amino acids. Germline-derived CDR1 and CDR2 are MNHEY and SVGAGI. V was pared by 2 bases and J by 0 bases, with 8 bases between. The CDR3 sequence is CASSYNRFSYNSPLHF. In nucleotides, the CDR3 is TGTGCCAGCAGTTACAACAGATTCTCCTATAATTCACCCCTCCACTTT.

This clonotype was detected a few times. The chain recombines TRBV10-3 with TRBJ2-1; 7 nucleotides match TRBD1. The V and J ends lost 4 bases and 6 bases, in that order; junction bases with no gene match: 12. Germline-derived CDR1 and CDR2 are ENHRY and SYGVKD. This CDR3 comprises 16 residues. CDR3 loop: CAISARSGGSTNEQFF. CDR3 DNA sequence: TGTGCCATCAGTGCGCGCTCAGGGGGTAGTACCAATGAGCAGTTCTTC.

This rearrangement joins TRBV10-3 to TRBJ1-2; no reliable D call. Germline loops: CDR1 ENHRY, CDR2 SYGVKD. Trimming shortened V by 8 bases and J by 5 bases, and 12 bases separated the two germline ends. The CDR3 contains 12 residues. The DNA of the CDR3 is TGTGCCATCTCTGAGGGAGGGTATGGCTACACCTTC. This sequence encodes CAISEGGYGYTF.

This clonotype was recorded a few times. This chain joins TRBV5-1 and TRBJ2-3, with D possibly matching TRBD1 (5 bases). Germline V lookup: CDR1 SGHRS, CDR2 YFSETQ. V was trimmed by 2 bases and J by 6 bases, leaving 13 bases between them. This CDR3 is 14 amino acids long. In DNA form, the CDR3 reads TGCGCCAGCAGCTTTAACACAGGAGAGGATACGCAGTATTTT. It encodes CASSFNTGEDTQYF.

The rearrangement links TRBV20-1 to TRBJ2-7; 9 positions match TRBD1. There are 11 residues in the CDR3. J lost 6 bases, V lost 5 bases, and 2 bases had no gene match. From germline, CDR1 is DFQATT and CDR2 SNEGSKA (reference sequence). In DNA, the CDR3 is TGCAGTGCTTCACAGGGGGCCGAGCAGTACTTC. This encodes CSASQGAEQYF.

Comment on this clonotype: One junction end does not reproduce the germline sequence, and a read error may be involved. The CDR3 DNA reads as TGTACCAGCAGCCCAGGACCCGCACAGTACTTC. This gives the protein CTSSPGPAQYF. V is TRBV28 and J is TRBJ2-5; D is uncertain. CDR1 and CDR2 from the germline V gene are MDHEN and SYDVKM. This CDR3 is 11 amino acids long.

V and J are TRBV29-1 and TRBJ2-7; TRBD2 might be the D (6 bases). The V gene's germline CDR1 is SQVTM and CDR2 ANQGSEA. The V and J ends lost 6 bases and 2 bases respectively, with 11 bases between them. CDR3 length equals 12 residues. The CDR3 loop is CSVMSGAYEQYF. As DNA, the CDR3 is TGCAGCGTCATGTCGGGGGCCTACGAGCAGTACTTC.

The chain employs TRBV20-1 and TRBJ2-3, with 8 bases that match TRBD1. Germline CDR1 is DFQATT and CDR2 is SNEGSKA (reference sequence). V dropped 3 bases and J dropped 0; count of bases not matched to a gene: 5. The CDR3 spans 15 residues. Written as DNA, the CDR3 is TGCAGTGCTAGCTCGGACAGGGCTAGCACAGATACGCAGTATTTT. It codes for CSASSDRASTDTQYF.

The chain combines TRBV6-5 with TRBJ2-1; D not resolved. This CDR3 region has 16 residues. Germline V gene lookup returns CDR1 MNHEY and CDR2 SVGAGI. V lost 0 bases and J 6 bases, leaving 15 bases between the germline ends. The CDR3 loop reads CASSYSGGAPSNEQFF. The CDR3 DNA is TGTGCCAGCAGTTACTCTGGCGGAGCCCCCTCCAATGAGCAGTTCTTC.

This rearrangement joins TRBV9 to TRBJ2-5; possibly TRBD2 for D (6 bases). V shed 3 bases and J shed 5 bases, with 11 bases lying between them. The germline V gene has CDR1 SGDLS and CDR2 YYNGEE. The CDR3 extends over 13 amino acids. This CDR3 is CASSGGLGETQYF. DNA for the CDR3: TGTGCCAGCAGCGGGGGACTTGGGGAGACCCAGTACTTC.

The chain joins TRBV7-9 to TRBJ1-2; the match to TRBD1 covers 8 bases. Unmatched junction bases numbered 6, after V lost 5 bases and J lost 4 bases. The CDR3 sequence is 14 residues long. Germline V lookup: CDR1 SEHNR, CDR2 FQNEAQ (reference sequence). The CDR3 DNA follows: TGTGCCAGCAGCCCCAGGACAGGGACCTATGGCTACACCTTC. It translates to CASSPRTGTYGYTF.

The chain has TRBV7-9 and TRBJ1-2; no clear D. From germline, CDR1 is SEHNR and CDR2 FQNEAQ (reference sequence). This CDR3 region has 12 residues. V dropped 1 base and J dropped 6 bases, with 6 bases sitting between them. CDR3 in amino acids: CASSLVSDGYTF. The CDR3 nucleotides are TGTGCCAGCAGCTTAGTCAGTGATGGCTACACCTTC.

J is TRBJ2-1 and V is TRBV2; D uncertain. V lost 3 bases and J lost 0, with 9 bases in between. Germline CDR1 SNHLY, CDR2 FYNNEI. This CDR3 is built from 15 residues. CDR3 amino acids: CASSDGGSSYNEQFF. CDR3 coding DNA: TGTGCCAGCAGTGATGGCGGAAGCTCCTACAATGAGCAGTTCTTC.

Written as DNA, the CDR3 is TGCGCCAGCAGCCCCTCGGGGCGGTCGGCTAATGAAAAACTGTTTTTT. Residues: CASSPSGRSANEKLFF. This chain connects TRBV5-1 to TRBJ1-4; possible D gene TRBD1, 5 bases. Between the trimmed V and J ends, which lost 4 bases and 3 bases, there was a span of 16 bases. The germline V gene has CDR1 SGHRS and CDR2 YFSETQ. The CDR3 has 16 residues.

The CDR3, as DNA: TGTGCCAGCAGTGAGAGACAGAATAATTCACCCCTCCACTTT. Translation: CASSERQNNSPLHF. The chain joins TRBV2 to TRBJ1-6; a possible D gene is TRBD1 (5 bases). CDR3 size: 14 residues. Germline CDR1 and CDR2: SNHLY and FYNNEI. V shed 3 bases and J shed 5 bases, with 8 bases lying between them. The full variable domain, in which reference TRBV2 and TRBJ1-6 provide the parts outside the CDR3, is EPEVTQTPSHQVTQMGQEVILRCVPISNHLYFYWYRQILGQKVEFLVSFYNNEISEKSEIFDDQFSVERPDGSNFTLKIRSTKLEDSAMYFCASSERQNNSPLHFGNGTRLTVT.